This record concerns one T cell receptor (beta chain) sequence. Its specificity is not known. Germline V CDR1 and CDR2: SGHRS, YFSETQ. The CDR3 consists of 12 residues. V trimming: 0 bases; J trimming: 12 bases; junction bases outside the gene matches: 3. Researchers partitioned CD4+ cells into CD45RA+ naive and CD45RA-negative memory subsets. The data were obtained in a study of shared clonotypes between healthy human individuals. Overall study context: Three CD4 naive, three CD4 memory, two CD8 naive and one CD8 memory plate were used per donor. Study-wide findings and caveats: A reduction in generation probabilities was seen for non-shared clonotypes relative to those shared by all four donors.

In the original processing: Junction-only sequences produced by ImmunoSEQ had no quality scores, so filtering differed. TCRdb's copy holds only in-frame clones and misses some; the assay was immunoSEQ multiplex PCR. V and J calls and clone size are as listed in that table; D and trimming were resolved from the DNA. The profile shows over a million clones, approximately 68% of them singletons. V usage is TRBV5-1 and J usage is TRBJ1-3; 7 bases map to TRBD1. The sequence was obtained from a man aged 18 to 35 in good health. The sample taken for sequencing was memory CD4+ T cells sorted from blood. Subset meaning: CD45RA-negative fraction. The CDR3 sequence is CASSLDRGNIYF. CDR3 nucleotides: TGCGCCAGCAGCTTGGACAGGGGCAACATATATTTT.